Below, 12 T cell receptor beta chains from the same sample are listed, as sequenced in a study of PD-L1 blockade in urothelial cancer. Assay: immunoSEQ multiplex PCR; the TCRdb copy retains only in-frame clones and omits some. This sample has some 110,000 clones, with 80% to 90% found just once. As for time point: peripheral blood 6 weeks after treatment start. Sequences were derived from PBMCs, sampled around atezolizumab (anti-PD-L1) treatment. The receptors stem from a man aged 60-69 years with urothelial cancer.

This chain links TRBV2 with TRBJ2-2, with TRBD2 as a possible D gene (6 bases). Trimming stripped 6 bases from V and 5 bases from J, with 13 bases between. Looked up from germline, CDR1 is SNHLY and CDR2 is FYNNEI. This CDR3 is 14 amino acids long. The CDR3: CASRADGLTGELFF. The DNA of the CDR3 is TGTGCCAGCAGAGCGGACGGACTAACCGGGGAGCTGTTTTTT.

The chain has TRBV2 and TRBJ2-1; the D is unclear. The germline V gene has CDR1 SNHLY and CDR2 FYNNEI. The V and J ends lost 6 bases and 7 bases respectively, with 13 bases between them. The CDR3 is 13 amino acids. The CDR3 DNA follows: TGTGCCAGCAGGGAGCCCGCGGAGAATGAGCAGTTCTTC. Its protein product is CASREPAENEQFF.

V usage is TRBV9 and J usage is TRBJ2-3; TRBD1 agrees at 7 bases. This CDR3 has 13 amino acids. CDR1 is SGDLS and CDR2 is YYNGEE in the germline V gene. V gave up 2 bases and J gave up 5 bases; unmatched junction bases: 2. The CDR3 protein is CASSVDRVDTQYF. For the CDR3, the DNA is TGTGCCAGCAGCGTTGACAGGGTAGATACGCAGTATTTT.

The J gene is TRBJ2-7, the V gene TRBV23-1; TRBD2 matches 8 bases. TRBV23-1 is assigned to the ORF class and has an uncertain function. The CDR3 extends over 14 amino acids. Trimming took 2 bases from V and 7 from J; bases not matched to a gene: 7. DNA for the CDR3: TGCGCCAGCAGTCAAACGGGGGGGCTGGGAGAGCAGTACTTC. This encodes CASSQTGGLGEQYF.

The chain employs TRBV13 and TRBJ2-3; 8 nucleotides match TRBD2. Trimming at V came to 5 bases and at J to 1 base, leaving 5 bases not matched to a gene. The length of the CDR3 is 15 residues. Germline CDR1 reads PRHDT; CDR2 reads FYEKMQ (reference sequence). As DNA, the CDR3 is TGTGCCAGCAGCCATAGCGGGACCCGCACAGATACGCAGTATTTT. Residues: CASSHSGTRTDTQYF. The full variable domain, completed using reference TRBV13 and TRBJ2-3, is AAGVIQSPRHLIKEKRETATLKCYPIPRHDTVYWYQQGPGQDPQFLISFYEKMQSDKGSIPDRFSAQQFSDYHSELNMSSLELGDSALYFCASSHSGTRTDTQYFGPGTRLTVL.

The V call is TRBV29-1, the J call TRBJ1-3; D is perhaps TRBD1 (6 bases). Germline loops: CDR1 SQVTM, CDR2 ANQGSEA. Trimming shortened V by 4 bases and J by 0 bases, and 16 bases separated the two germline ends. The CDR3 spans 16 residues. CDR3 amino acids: CSVGPGQTNSGNTIYF. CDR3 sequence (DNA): TGCAGCGTTGGCCCGGGACAAACCAACTCTGGAAACACCATATATTTT. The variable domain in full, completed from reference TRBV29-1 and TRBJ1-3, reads SAVISQKPSRDICQRGTSLTIQCQVDSQVTMMFWYRQQPGQSLTLIATANQGSEATYESGFVIDKFPISRPNLTFSTLTVSNMSPEDSSIYLCSVGPGQTNSGNTIYFGEGSWLTVV.

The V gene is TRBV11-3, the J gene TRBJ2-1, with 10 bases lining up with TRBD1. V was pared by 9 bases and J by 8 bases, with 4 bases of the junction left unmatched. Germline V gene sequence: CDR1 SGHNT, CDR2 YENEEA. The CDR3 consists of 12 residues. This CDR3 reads CASRQGAYEQFF. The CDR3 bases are TGTGCCAGTCGACAGGGGGCATATGAGCAGTTCTTC.

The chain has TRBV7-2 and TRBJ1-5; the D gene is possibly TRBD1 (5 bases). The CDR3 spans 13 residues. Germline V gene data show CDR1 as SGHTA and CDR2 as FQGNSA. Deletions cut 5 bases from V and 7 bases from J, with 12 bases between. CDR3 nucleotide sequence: TGTGCCAGCAGCAAAAGCGGGGGACAGCCCCAGCATTTT. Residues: CASSKSGGQPQHF.

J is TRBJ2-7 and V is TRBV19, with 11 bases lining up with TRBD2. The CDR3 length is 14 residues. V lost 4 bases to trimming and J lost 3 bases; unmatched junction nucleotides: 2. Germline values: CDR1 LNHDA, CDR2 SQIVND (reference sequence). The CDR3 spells CASSRGLADYEQYF. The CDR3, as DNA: TGTGCCAGTAGTAGGGGACTAGCGGACTACGAGCAGTACTTC.

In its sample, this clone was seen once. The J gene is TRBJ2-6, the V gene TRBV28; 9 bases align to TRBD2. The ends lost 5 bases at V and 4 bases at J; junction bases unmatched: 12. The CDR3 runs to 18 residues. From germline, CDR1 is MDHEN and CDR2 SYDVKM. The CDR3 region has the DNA TGTGCCAGCAGTATCCTAAGGGCGGGGGGGCCCGGGGCCAACGTCCTGACTTTC. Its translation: CASSILRAGGPGANVLTF.

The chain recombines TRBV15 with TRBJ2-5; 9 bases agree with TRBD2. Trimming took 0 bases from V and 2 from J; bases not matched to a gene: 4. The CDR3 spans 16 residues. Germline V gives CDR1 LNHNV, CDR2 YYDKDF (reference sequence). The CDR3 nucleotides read TGTGCCACCAGCAGAGACCTAGCGGGGTTACAAGAGACCCAGTACTTC. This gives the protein CATSRDLAGLQETQYF. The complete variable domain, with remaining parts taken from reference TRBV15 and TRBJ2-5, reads DAMVIQNPRYQVTQFGKPVTLSCSQTLNHNVMYWYQQKSSQAPKLLFHYYDKDFNNEADTPDNFQSRRPNTSFCFLDIRSPGLGDTAMYLCATSRDLAGLQETQYFGPGTRLLVL.

The CDR3 DNA follows: TGTGCCAGCAGCCTAGGAAAGAGGTCTGAAAAACTGTTTTTT. It specifies CASSLGKRSEKLFF. The genes are TRBV7-9 and TRBJ1-4, with D unclear. Trimming stripped 5 bases from V and 7 bases from J, with 14 bases between. Germline V gene data show CDR1 as SEHNR and CDR2 as FQNEAQ (reference sequence). The CDR3 totals 14 residues.